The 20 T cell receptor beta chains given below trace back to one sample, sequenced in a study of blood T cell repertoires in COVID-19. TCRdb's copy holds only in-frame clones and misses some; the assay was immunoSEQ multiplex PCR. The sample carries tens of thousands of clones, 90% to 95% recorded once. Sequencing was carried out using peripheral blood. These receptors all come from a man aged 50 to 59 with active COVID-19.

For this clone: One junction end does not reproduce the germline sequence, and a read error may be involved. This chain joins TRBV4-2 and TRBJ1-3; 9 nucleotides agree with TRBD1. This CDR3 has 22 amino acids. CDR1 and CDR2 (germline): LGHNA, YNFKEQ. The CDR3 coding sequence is TGTGCCAGCAGCCAACTTGGGGCAGGGGGACAGGGATTCTTGAGTTCTGGAGACACCATATATTTT. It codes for CASSQLGAGGQGFLSSGDTIYF.

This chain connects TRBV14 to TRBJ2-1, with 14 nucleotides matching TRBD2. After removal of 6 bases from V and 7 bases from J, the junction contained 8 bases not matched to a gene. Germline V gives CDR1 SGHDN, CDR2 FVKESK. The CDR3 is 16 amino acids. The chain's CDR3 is CASRDRLAGGINEQFF. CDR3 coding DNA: TGTGCCAGCAGGGACCGACTAGCGGGAGGGATAAATGAGCAGTTCTTC.

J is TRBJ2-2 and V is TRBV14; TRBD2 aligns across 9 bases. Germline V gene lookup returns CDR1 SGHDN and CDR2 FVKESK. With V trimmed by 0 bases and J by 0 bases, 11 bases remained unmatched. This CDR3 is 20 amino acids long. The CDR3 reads CASSQEGSGRRFTNTGELFF. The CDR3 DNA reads TGTGCCAGCAGCCAAGAAGGGAGCGGGAGGCGGTTTACGAACACCGGGGAGCTGTTTTTT.

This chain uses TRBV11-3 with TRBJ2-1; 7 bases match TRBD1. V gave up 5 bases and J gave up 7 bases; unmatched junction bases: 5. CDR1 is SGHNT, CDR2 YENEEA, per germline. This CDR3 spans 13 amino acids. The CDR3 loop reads CASSTGVGNEQFF. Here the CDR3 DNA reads TGTGCCAGCAGCACAGGGGTTGGGAATGAGCAGTTCTTC. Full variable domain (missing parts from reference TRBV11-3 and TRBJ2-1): EAGVVQSPRYKIIEKKQPVAFWCNPISGHNTLYWYLQNLGQGPELLIRYENEEAVDDSQLPKDRFSAERLKGVDSTLKIQPAELGDSAVYLCASSTGVGNEQFFGPGTRLTVL.

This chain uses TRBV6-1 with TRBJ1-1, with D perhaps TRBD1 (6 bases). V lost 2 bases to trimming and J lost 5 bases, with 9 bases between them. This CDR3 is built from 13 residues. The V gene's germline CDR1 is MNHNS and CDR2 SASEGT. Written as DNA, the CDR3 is TGTGCCAGCAGTGAAAGGGGGGGGACTGAAGCTTTCTTT. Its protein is CASSERGGTEAFF.

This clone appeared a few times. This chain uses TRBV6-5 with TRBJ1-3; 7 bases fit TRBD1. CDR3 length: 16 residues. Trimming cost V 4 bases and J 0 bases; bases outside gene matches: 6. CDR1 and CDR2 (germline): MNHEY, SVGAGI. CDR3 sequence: CASSSPTGSSGNTIYF. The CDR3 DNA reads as TGTGCCAGCAGTTCCCCGACAGGGAGCTCTGGAAACACCATATATTTT.

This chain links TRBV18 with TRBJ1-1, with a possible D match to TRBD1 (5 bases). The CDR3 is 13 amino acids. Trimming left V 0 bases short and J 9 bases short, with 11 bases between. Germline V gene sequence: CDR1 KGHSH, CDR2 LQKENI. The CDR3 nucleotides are TGTGCCAGCTCACCACCGGGGGGGTTTAAAGCTTTCTTT. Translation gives CASSPPGGFKAFF.

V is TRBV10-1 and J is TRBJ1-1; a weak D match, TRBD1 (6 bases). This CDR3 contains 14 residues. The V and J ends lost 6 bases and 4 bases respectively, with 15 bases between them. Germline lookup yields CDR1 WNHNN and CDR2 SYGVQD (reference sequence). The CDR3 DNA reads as TGCGCCAGCAGCCGAGGGCAGGGGCCCACTGAAGCTTTCTTT. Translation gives CASSRGQGPTEAFF.

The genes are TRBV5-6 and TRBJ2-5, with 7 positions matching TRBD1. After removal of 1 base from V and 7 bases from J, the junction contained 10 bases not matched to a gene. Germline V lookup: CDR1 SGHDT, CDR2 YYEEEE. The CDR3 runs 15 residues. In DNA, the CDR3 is TGTGCCAGCAGCTTGATAGGACAGGCCAGGGGGACCCAGTACTTC. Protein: CASSLIGQARGTQYF.

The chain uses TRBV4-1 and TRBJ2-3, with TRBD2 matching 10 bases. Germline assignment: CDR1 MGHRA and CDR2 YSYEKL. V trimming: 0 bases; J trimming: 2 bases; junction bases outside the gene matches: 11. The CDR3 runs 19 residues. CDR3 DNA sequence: TGCGCCAGCAGCCAAGAAGGGATTATGGGGACTAGCGCCACAGATACGCAGTATTTT. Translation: CASSQEGIMGTSATDTQYF.

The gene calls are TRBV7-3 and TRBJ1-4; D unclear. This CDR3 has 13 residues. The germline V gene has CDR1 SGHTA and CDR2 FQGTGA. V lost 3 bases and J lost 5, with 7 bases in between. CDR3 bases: TGTGCCAGCAGCTTGAACAGAAATGAAAAACTGTTTTTT. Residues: CASSLNRNEKLFF.

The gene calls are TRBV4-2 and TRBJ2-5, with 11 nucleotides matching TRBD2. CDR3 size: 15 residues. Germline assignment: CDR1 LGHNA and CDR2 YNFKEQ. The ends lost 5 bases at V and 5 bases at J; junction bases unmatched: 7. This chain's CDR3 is CASSSTSGVRETQYF. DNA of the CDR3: TGTGCCAGCAGCTCGACTAGCGGGGTAAGGGAGACCCAGTACTTC.

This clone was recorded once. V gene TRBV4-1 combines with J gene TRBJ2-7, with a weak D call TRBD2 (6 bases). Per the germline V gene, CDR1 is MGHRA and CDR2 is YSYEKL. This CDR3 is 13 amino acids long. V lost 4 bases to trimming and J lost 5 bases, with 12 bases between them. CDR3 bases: TGCGCCAGCAGCCTGAGGGGAGGCGACGAGCAGTACTTC. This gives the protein CASSLRGGDEQYF.

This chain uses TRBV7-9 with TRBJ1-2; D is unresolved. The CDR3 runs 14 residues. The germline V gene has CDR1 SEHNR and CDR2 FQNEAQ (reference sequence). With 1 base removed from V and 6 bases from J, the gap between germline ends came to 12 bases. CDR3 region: CASSLVGRLDGYTF. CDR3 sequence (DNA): TGTGCCAGCAGCTTAGTGGGCAGGTTGGATGGCTACACCTTC.

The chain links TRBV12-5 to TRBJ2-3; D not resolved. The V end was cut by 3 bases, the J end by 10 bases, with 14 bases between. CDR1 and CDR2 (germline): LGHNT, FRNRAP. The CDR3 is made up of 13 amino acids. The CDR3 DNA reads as TGTGCTAGTGGTTTCCTCGGTTGGGCTGCGCAGTATTTT. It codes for CASGFLGWAAQYF. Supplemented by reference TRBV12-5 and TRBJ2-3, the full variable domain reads DARVTQTPRHKVTEMGQEVTMRCQPILGHNTVFWYRQTMMQGLELLAYFRNRAPLDDSGMPKDRFSAEMPDATLATLKIQPSEPRDSAVYFCASGFLGWAAQYFGPGTRLTVL.

The CDR3 DNA follows: TGTGCCAGCAGCACGGACTTTCGGATCGGTGAGCAGTTCTTC. This gives the protein CASSTDFRIGEQFF. This chain uses TRBV9 with TRBJ2-1; D may be TRBD2 (5 bases). Trimming removed 4 bases from V and 9 bases from J, with 17 bases in between. Per germline, CDR1 SGDLS and CDR2 YYNGEE. There are 14 residues in the CDR3.

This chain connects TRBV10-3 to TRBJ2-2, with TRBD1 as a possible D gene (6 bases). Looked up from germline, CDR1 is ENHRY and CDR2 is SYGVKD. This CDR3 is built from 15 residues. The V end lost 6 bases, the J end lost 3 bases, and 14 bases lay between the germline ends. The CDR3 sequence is CAISHRELDTGELFF. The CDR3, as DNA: TGTGCCATCAGCCACAGGGAGTTAGACACCGGGGAGCTGTTTTTT.

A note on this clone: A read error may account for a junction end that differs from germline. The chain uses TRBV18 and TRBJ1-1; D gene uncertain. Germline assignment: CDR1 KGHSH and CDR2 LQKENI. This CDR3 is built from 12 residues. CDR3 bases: TGTGCCACCTCAGGTTCTAGCACTGAAGCTTTCTTT. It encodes CATSGSSTEAFF.

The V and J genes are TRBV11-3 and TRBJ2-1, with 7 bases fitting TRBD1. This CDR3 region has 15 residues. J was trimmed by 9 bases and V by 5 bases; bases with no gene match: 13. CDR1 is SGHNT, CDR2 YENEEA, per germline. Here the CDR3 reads CASSTGQAQYAEQFF. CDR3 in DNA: TGTGCCAGCAGCACAGGACAGGCCCAATACGCTGAGCAGTTCTTC.

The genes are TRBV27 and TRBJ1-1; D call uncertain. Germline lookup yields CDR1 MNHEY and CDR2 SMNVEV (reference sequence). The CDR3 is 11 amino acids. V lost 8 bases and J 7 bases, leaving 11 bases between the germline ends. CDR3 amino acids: CASLSPYEAFF. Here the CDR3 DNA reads TGTGCCAGCCTGAGCCCCTATGAAGCTTTCTTT.